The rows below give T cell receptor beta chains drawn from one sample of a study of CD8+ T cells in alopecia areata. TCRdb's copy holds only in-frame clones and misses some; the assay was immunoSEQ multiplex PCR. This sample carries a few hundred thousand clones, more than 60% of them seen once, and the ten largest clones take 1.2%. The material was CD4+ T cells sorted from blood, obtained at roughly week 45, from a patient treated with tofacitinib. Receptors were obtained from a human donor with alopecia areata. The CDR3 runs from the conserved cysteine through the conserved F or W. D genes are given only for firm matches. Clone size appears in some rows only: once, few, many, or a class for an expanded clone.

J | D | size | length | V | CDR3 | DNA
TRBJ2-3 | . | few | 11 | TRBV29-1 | CSVSWVTTQYF | TGCAGCGTCTCCTGGGTCACTACGCAGTATTTT
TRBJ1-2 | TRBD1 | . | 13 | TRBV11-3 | CASSRDRGLGYTF | TGTGCCAGCAGCCGGGACAGGGGGCTTGGCTACACCTTC
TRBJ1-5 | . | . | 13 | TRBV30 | CAWSYGGNQPQHF | TGTGCCTGGAGTTACGGGGGGAATCAGCCCCAGCATTTT
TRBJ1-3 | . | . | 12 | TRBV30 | CAWSVGGNTIYF | TGTGCCTGGAGTGTGGGTGGAAACACCATATATTTT
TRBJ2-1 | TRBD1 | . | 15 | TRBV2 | CASRSGTGNYNEQFF | TGTGCCAGCCGGTCCGGGACAGGGAACTACAATGAGCAGTTCTTC
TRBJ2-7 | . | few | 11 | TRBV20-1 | CSARQYYEQYF | TGCAGTGCAAGACAGTACTACGAGCAGTACTTC
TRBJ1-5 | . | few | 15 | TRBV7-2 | CASSRGTDSNQPQHF | TGTGCCAGCAGCCGCGGGACGGATAGCAATCAGCCCCAGCATTTT
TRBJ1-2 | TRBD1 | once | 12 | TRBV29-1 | CSVGTGNYGYTF | TGCAGCGTTGGGACAGGCAACTATGGCTACACCTTC
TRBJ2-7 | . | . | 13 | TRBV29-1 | CSVRLEGFYEQYF | TGCAGCGTCCGTTTAGAGGGCTTCTACGAGCAGTACTTC
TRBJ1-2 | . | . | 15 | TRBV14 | CASSPLPPGPHGYTF | TGTGCCAGCAGCCCTCTCCCCCCGGGACCCCATGGCTACACCTTC
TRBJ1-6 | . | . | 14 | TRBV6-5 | CASRRQGNNSPLHF | TGTGCCAGCCGGCGGCAGGGGAATAATTCACCCCTCCACTTT
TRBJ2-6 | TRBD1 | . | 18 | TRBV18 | CASSPRGSGGFGANVLTF | TGTGCCAGCTCACCACGTGGTTCAGGGGGATTTGGGGCCAACGTCCTGACTTTC
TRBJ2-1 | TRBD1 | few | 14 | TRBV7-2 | CASSSGQGVDEQFF | TGTGCCAGCAGCTCCGGACAGGGTGTCGATGAGCAGTTCTTC
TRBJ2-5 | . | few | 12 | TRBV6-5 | CASGRGSETQYF | TGTGCCAGCGGCAGGGGTAGCGAGACCCAGTACTTC
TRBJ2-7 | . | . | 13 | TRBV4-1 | CASSQDALTAQDF | TGCGCCAGCAGCCAAGACGCGCTGACAGCCCAAGACTTC
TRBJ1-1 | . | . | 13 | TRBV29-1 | CSVEGLSVTEAFF | TGCAGCGTTGAGGGGTTATCGGTCACTGAAGCTTTCTTT
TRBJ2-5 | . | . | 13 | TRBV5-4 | CASSRAKEETQYF | TGTGCCAGCAGCCGAGCAAAAGAAGAGACCCAGTACTTC
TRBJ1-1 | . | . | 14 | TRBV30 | CAWSPLDRNTEAFF | TGTGCCTGGAGTCCCCTGGACAGGAACACTGAAGCTTTCTTT
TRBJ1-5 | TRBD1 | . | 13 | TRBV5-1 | CASSPTGLQPQHF | TGCGCCAGCAGCCCGACAGGGCTACAGCCCCAGCATTTT
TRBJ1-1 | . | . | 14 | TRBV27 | CASSWQGMNTEAFF | TGTGCCAGCAGTTGGCAGGGAATGAACACTGAAGCTTTCTTT
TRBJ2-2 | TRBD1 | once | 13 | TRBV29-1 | CSAGQGASGELFF | TGCAGCGCAGGACAGGGGGCGTCCGGGGAGCTGTTTTTT
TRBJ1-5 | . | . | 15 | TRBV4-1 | CASSPYRDSNQPQHF | TGCGCCAGCAGCCCCTATCGGGACAGCAATCAGCCCCAGCATTTT
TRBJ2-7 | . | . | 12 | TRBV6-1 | CASSPGFYEQYF | TGTGCCAGCAGTCCGGGCTTCTACGAGCAGTACTTC
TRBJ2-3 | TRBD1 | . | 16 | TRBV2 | CASSGWDRGGTDTQYF | TGTGCCAGCAGTGGCTGGGACAGGGGAGGCACAGATACGCAGTATTTT
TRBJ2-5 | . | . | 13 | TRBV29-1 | CSVRTPSEETQYF | TGCAGCGTTAGAACTCCCAGCGAGGAGACCCAGTACTTC
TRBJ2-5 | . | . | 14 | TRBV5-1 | CASSLGTETETQYF | TGCGCCAGCAGCTTGGGGACAGAGACAGAGACCCAGTACTTC
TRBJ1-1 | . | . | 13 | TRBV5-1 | CASSLGRNTEAFF | TGCGCCAGCAGCTTGGGAAGGAACACTGAAGCTTTCTTT
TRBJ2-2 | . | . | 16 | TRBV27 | CASRLKAVSNTGELFF | TGTGCCAGCAGGCTGAAGGCAGTCTCGAACACCGGGGAGCTGTTTTTT
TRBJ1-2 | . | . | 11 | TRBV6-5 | CASTQGSGYTF | TGTGCCAGCACCCAGGGGTCTGGCTACACCTTC
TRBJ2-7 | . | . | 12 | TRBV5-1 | CASSSDSYEQYF | TGCGCCAGCAGCTCTGACTCCTACGAGCAGTACTTC
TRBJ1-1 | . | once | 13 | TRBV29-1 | CSVTSRMNTEAFF | TGCAGCGTTACGAGTAGGATGAACACTGAAGCTTTCTTT
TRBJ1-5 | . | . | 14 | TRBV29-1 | CSVGGLSPDQPQHF | TGCAGCGTCGGCGGACTGAGTCCGGATCAGCCCCAGCATTTT
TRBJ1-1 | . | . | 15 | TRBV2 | CASSGSAGPNTEAFF | TGTGCCAGCAGTGGTTCGGCAGGGCCAAACACTGAAGCTTTCTTT
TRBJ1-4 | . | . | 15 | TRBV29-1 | CSVLRRHSSEEKLFF | TGCAGCGTTCTACGTCGTCACAGCTCGGAAGAAAAACTGTTTTTT
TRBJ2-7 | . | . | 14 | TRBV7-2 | CASSPRRTAHEQYF | TGTGCCAGCAGCCCAAGGCGGACGGCGCACGAGCAGTACTTC
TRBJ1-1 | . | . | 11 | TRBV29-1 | CSAKGSLEAFF | TGCAGCGCTAAGGGGTCATTGGAAGCTTTCTTT
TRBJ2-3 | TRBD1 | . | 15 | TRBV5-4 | CASSLEGAGRDTQYF | TGTGCCAGCAGCTTGGAGGGGGCTGGGAGAGATACGCAGTATTTT
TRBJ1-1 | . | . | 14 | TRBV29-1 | CSVEGGRGVTEAFF | TGCAGCGTTGAGGGGGGGCGCGGTGTAACTGAAGCTTTCTTT
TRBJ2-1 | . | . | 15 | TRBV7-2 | CASSFERLGGNEQFF | TGTGCCAGCAGCTTCGAGAGACTAGGGGGCAATGAGCAGTTCTTC